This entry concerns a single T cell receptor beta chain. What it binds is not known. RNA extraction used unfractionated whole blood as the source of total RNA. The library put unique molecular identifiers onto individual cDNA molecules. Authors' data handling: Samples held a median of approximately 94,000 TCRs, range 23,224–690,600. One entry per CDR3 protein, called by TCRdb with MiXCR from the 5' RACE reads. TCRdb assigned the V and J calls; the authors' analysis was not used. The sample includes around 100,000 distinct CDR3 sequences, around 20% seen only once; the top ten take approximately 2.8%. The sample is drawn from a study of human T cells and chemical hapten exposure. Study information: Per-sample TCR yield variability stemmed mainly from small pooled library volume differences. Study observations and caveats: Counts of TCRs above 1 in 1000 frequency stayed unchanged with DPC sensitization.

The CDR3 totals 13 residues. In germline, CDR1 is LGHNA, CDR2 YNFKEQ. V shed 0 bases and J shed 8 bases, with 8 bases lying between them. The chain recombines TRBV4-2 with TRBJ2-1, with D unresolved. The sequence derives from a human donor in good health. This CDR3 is CASSQDAGDEQFF. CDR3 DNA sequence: TGTGCCAGCAGCCAAGATGCCGGCGATGAGCAGTTCTTC.